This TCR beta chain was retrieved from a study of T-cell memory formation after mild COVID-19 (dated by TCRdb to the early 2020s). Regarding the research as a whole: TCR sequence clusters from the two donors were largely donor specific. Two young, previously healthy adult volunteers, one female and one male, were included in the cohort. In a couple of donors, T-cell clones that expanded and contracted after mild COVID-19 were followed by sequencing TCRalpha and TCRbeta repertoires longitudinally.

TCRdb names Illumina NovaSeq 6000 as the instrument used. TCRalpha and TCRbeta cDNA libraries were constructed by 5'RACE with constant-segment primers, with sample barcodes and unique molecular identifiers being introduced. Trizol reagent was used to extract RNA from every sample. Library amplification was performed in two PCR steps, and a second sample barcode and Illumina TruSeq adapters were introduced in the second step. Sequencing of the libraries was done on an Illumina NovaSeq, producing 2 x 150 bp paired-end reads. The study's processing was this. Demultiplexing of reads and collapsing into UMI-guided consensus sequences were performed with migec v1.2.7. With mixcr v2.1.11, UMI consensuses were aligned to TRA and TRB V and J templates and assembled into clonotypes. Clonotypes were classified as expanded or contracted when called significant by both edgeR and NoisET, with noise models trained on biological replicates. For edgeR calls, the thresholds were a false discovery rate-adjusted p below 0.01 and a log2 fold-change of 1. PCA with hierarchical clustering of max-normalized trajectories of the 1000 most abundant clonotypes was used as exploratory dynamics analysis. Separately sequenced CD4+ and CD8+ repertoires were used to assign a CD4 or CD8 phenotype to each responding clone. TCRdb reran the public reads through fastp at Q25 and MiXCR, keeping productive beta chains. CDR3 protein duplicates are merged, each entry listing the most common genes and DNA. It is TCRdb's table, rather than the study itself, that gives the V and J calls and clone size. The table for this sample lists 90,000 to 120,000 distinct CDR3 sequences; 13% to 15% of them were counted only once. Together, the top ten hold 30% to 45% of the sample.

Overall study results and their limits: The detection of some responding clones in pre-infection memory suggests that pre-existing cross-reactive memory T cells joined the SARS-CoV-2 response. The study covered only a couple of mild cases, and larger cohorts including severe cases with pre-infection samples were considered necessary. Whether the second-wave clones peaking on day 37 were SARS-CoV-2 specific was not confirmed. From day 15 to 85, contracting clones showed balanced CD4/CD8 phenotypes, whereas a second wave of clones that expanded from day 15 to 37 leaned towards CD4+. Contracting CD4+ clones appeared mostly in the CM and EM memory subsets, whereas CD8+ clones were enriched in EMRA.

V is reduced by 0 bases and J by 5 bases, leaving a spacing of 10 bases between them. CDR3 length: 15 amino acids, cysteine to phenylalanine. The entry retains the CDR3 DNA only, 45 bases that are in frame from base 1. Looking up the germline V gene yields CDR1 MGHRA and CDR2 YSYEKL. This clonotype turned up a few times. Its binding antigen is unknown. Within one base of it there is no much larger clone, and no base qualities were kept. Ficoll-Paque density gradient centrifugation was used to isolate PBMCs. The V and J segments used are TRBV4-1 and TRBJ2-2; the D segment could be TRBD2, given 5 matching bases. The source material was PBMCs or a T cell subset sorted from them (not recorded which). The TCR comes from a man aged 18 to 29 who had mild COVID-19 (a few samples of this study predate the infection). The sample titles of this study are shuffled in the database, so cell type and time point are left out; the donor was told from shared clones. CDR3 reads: CASSQDPSWTGELFF. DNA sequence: TGCGCCAGCAGCCAAGATCCTAGCTGGACCGGGGAGCTGTTTTTT.